Detailed here is one TCR beta chain. Additional DNA sequences in this sample encode the identical CDR3. This specimen comes from a study of early stage breast cancer tumors. This table comes from immunoSEQ multiplex PCR, and its TCRdb copy is limited to in-frame clones, with some not included. Among 4,800 or so clones, 65% to 80% were seen once, and the ten largest hold roughly 25%. The CDR3 extends over 16 amino acids. The junction had 8 bases not matched to a gene; V was cut back by 0 bases and J by 5 bases. Germline CDR1 SGDLS, CDR2 YYNGEE. The clonotype comes from a person aged 55 to 70 with breast cancer. The material sequenced was normal breast tissue next to the tumor. The chain employs TRBV9 and TRBJ2-3; 8 positions match TRBD2. CDR3 sequence (DNA): TGTGCCAGCAGCGTAGAAGGTAGCGGGGTTGGAGATACGCAGTATTTT. Protein sequence: CASSVEGSGVGDTQYF.